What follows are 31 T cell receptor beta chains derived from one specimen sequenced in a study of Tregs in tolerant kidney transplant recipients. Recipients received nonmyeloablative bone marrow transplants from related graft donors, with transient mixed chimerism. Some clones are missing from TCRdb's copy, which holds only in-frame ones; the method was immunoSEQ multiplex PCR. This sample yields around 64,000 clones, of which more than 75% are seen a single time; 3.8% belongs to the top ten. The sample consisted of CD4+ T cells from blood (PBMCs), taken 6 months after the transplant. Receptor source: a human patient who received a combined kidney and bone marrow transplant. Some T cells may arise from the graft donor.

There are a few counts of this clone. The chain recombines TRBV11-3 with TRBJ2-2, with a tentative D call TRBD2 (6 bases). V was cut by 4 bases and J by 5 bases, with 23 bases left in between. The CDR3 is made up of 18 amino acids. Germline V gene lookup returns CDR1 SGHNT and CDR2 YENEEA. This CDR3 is CASSSLPGGEDPTGELFF. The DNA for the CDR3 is TGTGCCAGCAGCTCACTTCCTGGCGGGGAGGACCCGACCGGGGAGCTGTTTTTT. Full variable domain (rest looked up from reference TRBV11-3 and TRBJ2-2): EAGVVQSPRYKIIEKKQPVAFWCNPISGHNTLYWYLQNLGQGPELLIRYENEEAVDDSQLPKDRFSAERLKGVDSTLKIQPAELGDSAVYLCASSSLPGGEDPTGELFFGEGSRLTVL.

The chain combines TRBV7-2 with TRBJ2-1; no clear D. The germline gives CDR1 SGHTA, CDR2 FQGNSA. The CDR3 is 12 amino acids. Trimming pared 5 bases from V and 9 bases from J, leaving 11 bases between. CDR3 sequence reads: CASSPTYGEQFF. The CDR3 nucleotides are TGTGCCAGCAGCCCCACTTATGGTGAGCAGTTCTTC. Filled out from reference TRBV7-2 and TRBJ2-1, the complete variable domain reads GAGVSQSPSNKVTEKGKDVELRCDPISGHTALYWYRQSLGQGLEFLIYFQGNSAPDKSGLPSDRFSAERTGGSVSTLTIQRTQQEDSAVYLCASSPTYGEQFFGPGTRLTVL.

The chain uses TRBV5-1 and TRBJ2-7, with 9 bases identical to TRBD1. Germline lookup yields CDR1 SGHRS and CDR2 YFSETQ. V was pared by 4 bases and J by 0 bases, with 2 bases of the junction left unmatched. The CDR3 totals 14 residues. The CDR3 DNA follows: TGCGCCAGCAGCAAGGACAGGGGCTCCTACGAGCAGTACTTC. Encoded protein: CASSKDRGSYEQYF.

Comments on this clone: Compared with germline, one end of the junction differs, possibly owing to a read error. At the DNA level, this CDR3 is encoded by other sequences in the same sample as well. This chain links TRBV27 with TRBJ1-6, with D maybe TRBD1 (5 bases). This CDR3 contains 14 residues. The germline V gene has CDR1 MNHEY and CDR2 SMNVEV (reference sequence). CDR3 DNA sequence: TGTGCCAGCAGTTTTCGACAGCGAAATTCCCCCCTCCACTTT. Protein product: CASSFRQRNSPLHF.

CDR3 nucleotides: TGCGCCAGCAGCTTGGTGCCCAGGGACACTGAAGCTTTCTTT. Translating gives CASSLVPRDTEAFF. The J gene is TRBJ1-1, the V gene TRBV5-1; the D gene is possibly TRBD1 (5 bases). The V gene lost 0 bases and the J gene lost 3 bases, with 9 bases spanning the gap. In germline, CDR1 is SGHRS, CDR2 YFSETQ. The CDR3 extends over 14 amino acids.

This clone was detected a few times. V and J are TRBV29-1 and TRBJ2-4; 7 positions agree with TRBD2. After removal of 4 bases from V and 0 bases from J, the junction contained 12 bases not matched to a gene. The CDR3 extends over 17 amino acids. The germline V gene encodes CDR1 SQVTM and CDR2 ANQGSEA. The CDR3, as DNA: TGCAGCGTTGGAAGGCGGGGGTCAATACTAGCCAAAAACATTCAGTACTTC. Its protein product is CSVGRRGSILAKNIQYF.

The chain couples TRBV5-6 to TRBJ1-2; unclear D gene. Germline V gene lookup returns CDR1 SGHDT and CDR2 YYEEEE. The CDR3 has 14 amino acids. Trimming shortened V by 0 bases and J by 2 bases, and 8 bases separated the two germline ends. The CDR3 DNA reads TGTGCCAGCAGCTTGGGTACCAGAAACTATGGCTACACCTTC. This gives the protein CASSLGTRNYGYTF.

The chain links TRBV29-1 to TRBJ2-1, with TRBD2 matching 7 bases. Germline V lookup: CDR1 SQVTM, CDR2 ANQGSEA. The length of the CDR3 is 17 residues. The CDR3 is CTVCPAGTNPSYNEQFF. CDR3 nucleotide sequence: TGCACCGTATGCCCAGCGGGAACTAATCCTTCCTACAATGAGCAGTTCTTC.

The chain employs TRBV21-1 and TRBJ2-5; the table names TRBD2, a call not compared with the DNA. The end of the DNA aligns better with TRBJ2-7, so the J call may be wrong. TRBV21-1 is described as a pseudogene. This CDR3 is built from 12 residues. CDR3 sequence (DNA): TGTGCCAGAAGGGAGTTGAACTACGAGCAGTACTTC. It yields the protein CARRELNYEQYF.

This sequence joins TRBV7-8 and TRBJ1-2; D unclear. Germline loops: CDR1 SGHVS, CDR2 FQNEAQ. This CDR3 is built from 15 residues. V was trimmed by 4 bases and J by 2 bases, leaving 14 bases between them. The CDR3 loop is CASSSTRNKNYGYTF. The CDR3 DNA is TGTGCCAGCAGCTCGACACGAAACAAGAACTATGGCTACACCTTC.

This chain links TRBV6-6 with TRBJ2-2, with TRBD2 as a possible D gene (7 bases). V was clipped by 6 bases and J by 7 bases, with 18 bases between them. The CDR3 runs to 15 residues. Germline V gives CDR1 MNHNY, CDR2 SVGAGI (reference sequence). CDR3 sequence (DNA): TGTGCCAGCAGCCAAGCCGCGGGGGCAGGCGGGGAGCTGTTTTTT. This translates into CASSQAAGAGGELFF.

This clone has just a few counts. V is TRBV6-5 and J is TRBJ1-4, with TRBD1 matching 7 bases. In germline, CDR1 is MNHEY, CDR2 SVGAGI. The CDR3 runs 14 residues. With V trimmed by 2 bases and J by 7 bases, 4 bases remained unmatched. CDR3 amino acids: CASSYRQGGEKLFF. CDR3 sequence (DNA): TGTGCCAGCAGTTACCGACAGGGAGGTGAAAAACTGTTTTTT.

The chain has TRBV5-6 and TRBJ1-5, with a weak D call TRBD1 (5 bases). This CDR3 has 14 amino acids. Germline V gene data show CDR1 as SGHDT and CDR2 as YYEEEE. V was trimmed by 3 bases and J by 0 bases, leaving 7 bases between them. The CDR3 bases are TGTGCCAGCAGCTGGGGCCCTAGCAATCAGCCCCAGCATTTT. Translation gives CASSWGPSNQPQHF.

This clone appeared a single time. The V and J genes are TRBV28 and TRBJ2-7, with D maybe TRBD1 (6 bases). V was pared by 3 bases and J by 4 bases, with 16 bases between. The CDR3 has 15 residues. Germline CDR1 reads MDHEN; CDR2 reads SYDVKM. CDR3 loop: CASSFGWGRGYEQYF. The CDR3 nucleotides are TGTGCCAGCAGTTTTGGATGGGGCAGGGGTTACGAGCAGTACTTC.

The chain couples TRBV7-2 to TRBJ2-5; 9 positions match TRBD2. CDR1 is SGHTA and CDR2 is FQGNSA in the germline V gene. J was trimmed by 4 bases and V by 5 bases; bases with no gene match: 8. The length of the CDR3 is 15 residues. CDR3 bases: TGTGCCAGCAGCGAGAATAGCGGGAGAGGAGAGACCCAGTACTTC. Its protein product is CASSENSGRGETQYF. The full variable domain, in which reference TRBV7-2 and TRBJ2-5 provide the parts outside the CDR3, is GAGVSQSPSNKVTEKGKDVELRCDPISGHTALYWYRQSLGQGLEFLIYFQGNSAPDKSGLPSDRFSAERTGGSVSTLTIQRTQQEDSAVYLCASSENSGRGETQYFGPGTRLLVL.

CDR3 residues: CASSERSRGWGSYNEQFF. The CDR3 nucleotides read TGTGCCAGCAGTGAGCGGAGCAGGGGGTGGGGCTCCTACAATGAGCAGTTCTTC. The J gene is TRBJ2-1, the V gene TRBV2; the match to TRBD1 covers 7 bases. The junction had 11 bases not matched to a gene; V was cut back by 3 bases and J by 0 bases. The germline V gene encodes CDR1 SNHLY and CDR2 FYNNEI. The CDR3 extends over 18 amino acids.

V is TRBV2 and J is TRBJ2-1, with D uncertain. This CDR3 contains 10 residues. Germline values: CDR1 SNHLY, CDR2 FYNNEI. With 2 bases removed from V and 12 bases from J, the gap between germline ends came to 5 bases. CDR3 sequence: CASSETGQFF. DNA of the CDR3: TGTGCCAGCAGTGAAACGGGGCAGTTCTTC.

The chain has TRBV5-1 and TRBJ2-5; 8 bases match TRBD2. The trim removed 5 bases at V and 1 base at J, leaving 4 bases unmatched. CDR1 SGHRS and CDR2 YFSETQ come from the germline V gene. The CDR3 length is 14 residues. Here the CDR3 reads CASRRTSIQETQYF. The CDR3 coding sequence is TGCGCCAGCAGGCGGACTAGCATCCAAGAGACCCAGTACTTC.

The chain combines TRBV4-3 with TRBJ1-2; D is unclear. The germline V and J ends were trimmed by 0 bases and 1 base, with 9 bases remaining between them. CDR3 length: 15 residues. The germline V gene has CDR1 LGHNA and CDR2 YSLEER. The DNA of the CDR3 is TGCGCCAGCAGCCAAGAAATCAACATTAACTATGGCTACACCTTC. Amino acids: CASSQEININYGYTF.

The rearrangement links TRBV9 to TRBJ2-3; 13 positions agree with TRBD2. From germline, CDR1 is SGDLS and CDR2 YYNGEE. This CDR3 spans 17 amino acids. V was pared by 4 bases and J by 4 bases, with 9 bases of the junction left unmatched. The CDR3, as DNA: TGTGCCAGCAGCCCCCGGGGGACTAGCGGGGTCTCAGATACGCAGTATTTT. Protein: CASSPRGTSGVSDTQYF.

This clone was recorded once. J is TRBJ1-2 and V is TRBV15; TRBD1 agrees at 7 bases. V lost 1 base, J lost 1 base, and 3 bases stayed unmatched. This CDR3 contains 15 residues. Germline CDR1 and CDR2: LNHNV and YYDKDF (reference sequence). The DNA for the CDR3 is TGTGCCACCAGCAGAGGAGGGGGCAGTAACTATGGCTACACCTTC. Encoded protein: CATSRGGGSNYGYTF. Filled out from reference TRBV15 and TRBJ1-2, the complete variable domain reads DAMVIQNPRYQVTQFGKPVTLSCSQTLNHNVMYWYQQKSSQAPKLLFHYYDKDFNNEADTPDNFQSRRPNTSFCFLDIRSPGLGDTAMYLCATSRGGGSNYGYTFGSGTRLTVV.

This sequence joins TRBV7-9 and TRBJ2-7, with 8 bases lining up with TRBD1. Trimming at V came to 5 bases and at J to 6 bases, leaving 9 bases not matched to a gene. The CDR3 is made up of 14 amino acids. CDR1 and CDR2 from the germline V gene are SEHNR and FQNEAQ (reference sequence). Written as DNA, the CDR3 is TGTGCCAGCAGCAAGGGACAGGAGGTAGTCGAGCAGTACTTC. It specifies CASSKGQEVVEQYF.

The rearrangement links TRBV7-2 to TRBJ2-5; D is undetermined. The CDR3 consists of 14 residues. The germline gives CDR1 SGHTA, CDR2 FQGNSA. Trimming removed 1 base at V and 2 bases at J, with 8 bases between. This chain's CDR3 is CASSLVRSQETQYF. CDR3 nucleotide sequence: TGTGCCAGCAGCTTAGTCAGATCTCAAGAGACCCAGTACTTC.

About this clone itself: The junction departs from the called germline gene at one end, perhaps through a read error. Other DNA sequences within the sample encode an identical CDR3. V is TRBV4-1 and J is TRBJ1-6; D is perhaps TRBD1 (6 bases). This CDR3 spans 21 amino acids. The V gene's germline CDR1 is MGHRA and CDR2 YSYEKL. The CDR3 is CASSQEGRGKIHSSYNSPLHF. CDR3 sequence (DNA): TGCGCCAGCAGCCAAGAGGGAAGGGGGAAAATACATAGCTCCTATAATTCCCCCCTCCACTTT.

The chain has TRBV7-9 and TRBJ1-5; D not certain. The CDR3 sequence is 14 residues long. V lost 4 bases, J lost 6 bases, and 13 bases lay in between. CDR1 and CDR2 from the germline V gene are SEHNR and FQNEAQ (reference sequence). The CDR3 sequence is CASSWESEGQPQHF. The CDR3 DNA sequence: TGTGCCAGCAGCTGGGAATCTGAGGGTCAGCCCCAGCATTTT.

The chain's CDR3 is CASSPPGGGASYEQYF. In nucleotides, the CDR3 is TGTGCCAGCTCACCACCTGGCGGGGGTGCGAGTTACGAGCAGTACTTC. The chain joins TRBV18 to TRBJ2-7, with 7 bases matching TRBD2. Trimming at V came to 0 bases and at J to 4 bases, leaving 9 bases not matched to a gene. The CDR3 is made up of 16 amino acids. Per germline, CDR1 KGHSH and CDR2 LQKENI.

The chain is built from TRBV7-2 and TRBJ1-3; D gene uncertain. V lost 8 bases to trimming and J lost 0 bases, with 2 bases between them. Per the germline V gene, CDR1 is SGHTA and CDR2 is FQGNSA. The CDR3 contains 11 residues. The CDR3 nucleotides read TGTGCCAGCCGCTCTGGAAACACCATATATTTT. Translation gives CASRSGNTIYF.

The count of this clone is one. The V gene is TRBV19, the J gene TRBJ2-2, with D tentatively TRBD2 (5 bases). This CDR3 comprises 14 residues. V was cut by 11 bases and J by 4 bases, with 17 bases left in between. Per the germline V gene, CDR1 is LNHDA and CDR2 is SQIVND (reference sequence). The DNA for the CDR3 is TGTGCCTCTAGCCGGGTCTGGCCCACCGGGGAGCTGTTTTTT. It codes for CASSRVWPTGELFF.

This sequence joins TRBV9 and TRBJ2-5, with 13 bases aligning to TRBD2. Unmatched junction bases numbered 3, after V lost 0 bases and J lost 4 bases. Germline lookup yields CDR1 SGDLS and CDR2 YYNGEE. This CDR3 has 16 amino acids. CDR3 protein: CASSVDTSGGAETQYF. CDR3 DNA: TGTGCCAGCAGCGTAGACACTAGCGGGGGGGCAGAGACCCAGTACTTC.

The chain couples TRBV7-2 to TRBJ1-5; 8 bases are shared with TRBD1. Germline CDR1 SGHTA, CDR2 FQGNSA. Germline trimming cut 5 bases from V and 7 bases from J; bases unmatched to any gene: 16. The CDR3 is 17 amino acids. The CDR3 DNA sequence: TGTGCCAGCAGCCCATTAAATTTACAGGGGGAAGGACAGCCCCAGCATTTT. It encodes CASSPLNLQGEGQPQHF.

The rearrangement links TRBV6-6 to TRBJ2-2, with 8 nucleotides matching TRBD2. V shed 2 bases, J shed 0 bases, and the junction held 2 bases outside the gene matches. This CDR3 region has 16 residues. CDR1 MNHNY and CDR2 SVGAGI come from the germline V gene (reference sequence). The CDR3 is CASSYTGGSNTGELFF. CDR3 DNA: TGTGCCAGCAGTTACACGGGGGGGTCGAACACCGGGGAGCTGTTTTTT.